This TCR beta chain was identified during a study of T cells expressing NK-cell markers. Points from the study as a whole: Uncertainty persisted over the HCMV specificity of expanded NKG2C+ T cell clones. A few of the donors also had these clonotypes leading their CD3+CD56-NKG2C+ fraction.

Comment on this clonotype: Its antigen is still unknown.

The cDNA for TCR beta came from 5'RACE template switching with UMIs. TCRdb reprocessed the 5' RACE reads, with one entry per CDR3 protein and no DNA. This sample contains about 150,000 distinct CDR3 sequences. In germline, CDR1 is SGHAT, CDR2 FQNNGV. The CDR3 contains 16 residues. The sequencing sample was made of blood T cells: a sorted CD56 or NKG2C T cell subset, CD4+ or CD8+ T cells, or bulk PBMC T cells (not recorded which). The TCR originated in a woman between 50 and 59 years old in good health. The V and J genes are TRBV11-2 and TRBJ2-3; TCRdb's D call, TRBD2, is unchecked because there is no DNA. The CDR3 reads CASSLDGGAGVATQYF.